This T cell receptor (beta chain) was captured by sequencing in a study of CD8 T cells in ankylosing spondylitis. Notes on the study in general: Blood from ankylosing spondylitis patients appeared to carry a characteristic roughly 8-variant TCR beta motif. The disease-linked clones had a CD8+ phenotype and low blood frequencies. Within matched ankylosing spondylitis synovial fluid, disease-linked clones were reportedly significantly enriched.

After removal of 11 bases from V and 8 bases from J, the junction contained 9 bases not matched to a gene. This CDR3 has 12 residues. CDR1 is ENHRY, CDR2 SYGVKD, per germline. There are many counts of this clonotype. Its antigen is undetermined. Quantitative 5'-RACE was performed with molecular barcodes, and it yielded the TCR beta libraries. Using its own MiXCR run on the 5' RACE reads, TCRdb lists one record per CDR3 protein. This sample has fewer than 400,000 distinct CDR3 sequences, with roughly 14% found just once. This receptor was obtained from a male donor with ankylosing spondylitis or in good health (not recorded which). The source material was blood, either unsorted or a sorted T cell fraction (not recorded which). The chain is built from TRBV10-3 and TRBJ2-7, with 10 bases matching TRBD1. The CDR3 region is CAALDRGGKQYF. In nucleotides, the CDR3 is TGTGCCGCCCTGGACAGGGGGGGAAAGCAGTACTTC.